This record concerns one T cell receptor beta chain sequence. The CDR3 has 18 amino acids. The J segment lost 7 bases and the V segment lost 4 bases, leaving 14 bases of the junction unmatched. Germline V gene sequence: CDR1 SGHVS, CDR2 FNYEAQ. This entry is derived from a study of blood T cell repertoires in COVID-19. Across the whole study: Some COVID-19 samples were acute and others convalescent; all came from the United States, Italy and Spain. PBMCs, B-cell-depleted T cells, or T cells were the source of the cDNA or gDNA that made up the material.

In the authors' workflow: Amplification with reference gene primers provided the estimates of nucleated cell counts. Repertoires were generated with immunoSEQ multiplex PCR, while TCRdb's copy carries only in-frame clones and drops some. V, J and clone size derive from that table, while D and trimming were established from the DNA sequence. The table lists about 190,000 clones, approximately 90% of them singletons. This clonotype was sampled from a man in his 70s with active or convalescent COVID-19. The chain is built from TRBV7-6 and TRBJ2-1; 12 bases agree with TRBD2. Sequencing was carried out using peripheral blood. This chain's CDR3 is CASSSAASGRALFNEQFF. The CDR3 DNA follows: TGTGCCAGCAGCTCCGCAGCTAGCGGGAGGGCCTTATTTAATGAGCAGTTCTTC.